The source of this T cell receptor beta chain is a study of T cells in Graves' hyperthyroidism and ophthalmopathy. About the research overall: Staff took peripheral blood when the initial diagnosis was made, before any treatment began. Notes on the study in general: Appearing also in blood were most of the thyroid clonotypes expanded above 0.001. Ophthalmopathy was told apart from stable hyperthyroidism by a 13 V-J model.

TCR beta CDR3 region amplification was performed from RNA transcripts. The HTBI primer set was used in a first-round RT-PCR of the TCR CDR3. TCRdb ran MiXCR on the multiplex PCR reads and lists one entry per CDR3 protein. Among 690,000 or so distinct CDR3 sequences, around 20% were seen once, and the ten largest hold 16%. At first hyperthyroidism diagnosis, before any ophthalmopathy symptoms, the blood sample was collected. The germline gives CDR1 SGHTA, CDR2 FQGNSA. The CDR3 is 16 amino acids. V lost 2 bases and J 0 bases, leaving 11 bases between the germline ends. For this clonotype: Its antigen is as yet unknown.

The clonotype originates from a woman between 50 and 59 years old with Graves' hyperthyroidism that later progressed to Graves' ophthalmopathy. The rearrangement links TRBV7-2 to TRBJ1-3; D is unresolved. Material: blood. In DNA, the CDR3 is TGTGCCAGCAGCTTACACAGAACGAGCTCTGGAAACACCATATATTTT. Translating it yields CASSLHRTSSGNTIYF.